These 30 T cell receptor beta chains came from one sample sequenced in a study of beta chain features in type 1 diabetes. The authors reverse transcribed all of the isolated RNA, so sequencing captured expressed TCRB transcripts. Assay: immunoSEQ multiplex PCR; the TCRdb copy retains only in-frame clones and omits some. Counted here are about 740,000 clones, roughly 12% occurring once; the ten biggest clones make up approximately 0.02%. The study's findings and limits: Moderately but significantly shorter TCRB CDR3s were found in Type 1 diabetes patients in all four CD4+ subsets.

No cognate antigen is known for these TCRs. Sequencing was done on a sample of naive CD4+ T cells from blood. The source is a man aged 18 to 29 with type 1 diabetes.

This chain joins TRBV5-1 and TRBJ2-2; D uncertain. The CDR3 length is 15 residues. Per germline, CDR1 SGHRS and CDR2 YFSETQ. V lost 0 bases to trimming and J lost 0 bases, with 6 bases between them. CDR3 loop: CASSLALSNTGELFF. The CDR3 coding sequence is TGCGCCAGCAGCTTGGCCCTTTCGAACACCGGGGAGCTGTTTTTT.

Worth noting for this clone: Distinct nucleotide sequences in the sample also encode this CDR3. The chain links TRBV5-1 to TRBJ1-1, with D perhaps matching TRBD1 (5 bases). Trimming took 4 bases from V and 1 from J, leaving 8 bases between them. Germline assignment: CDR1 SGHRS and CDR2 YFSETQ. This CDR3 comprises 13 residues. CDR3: CASSLTGNTEAFF. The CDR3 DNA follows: TGCGCCAGCAGCCTCACAGGGAACACTGAAGCTTTCTTT.

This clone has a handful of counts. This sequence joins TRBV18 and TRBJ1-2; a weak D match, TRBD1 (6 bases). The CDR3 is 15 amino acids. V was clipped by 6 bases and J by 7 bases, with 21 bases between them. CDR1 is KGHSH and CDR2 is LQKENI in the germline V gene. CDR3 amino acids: CASSPLGGAGAGYTF. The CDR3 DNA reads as TGTGCCAGCTCCCCTTTGGGGGGGGCTGGGGCTGGCTACACCTTC.

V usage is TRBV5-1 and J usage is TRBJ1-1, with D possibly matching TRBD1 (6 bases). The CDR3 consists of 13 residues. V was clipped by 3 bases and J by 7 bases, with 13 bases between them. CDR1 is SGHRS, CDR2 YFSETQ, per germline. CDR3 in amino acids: CASSSIQGSEAFF. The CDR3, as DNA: TGCGCCAGCAGCTCGATTCAGGGGAGTGAAGCTTTCTTT. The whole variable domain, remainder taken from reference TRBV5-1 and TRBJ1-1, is KAGVTQTPRYLIKTRGQQVTLSCSPISGHRSVSWYQQTPGQGLQFLFEYFSETQRNKGNFPGRFSGRQFSNSRSEMNVSTLELGDSALYLCASSSIQGSEAFFGQGTRLTVV.

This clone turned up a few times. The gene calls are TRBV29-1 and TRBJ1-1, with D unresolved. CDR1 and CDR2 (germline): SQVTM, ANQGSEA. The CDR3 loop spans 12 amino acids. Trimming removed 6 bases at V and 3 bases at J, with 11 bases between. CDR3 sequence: CSVGRSDTEAFF. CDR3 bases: TGCAGCGTGGGCAGGTCCGACACTGAAGCTTTCTTT.

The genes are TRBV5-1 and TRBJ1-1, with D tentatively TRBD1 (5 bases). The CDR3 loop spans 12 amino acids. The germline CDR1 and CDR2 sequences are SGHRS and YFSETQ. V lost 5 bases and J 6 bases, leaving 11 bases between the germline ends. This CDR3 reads CASSLMGAEAFF. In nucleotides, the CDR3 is TGCGCCAGCAGTCTGATGGGGGCTGAAGCTTTCTTT. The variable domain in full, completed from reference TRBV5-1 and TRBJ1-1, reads KAGVTQTPRYLIKTRGQQVTLSCSPISGHRSVSWYQQTPGQGLQFLFEYFSETQRNKGNFPGRFSGRQFSNSRSEMNVSTLELGDSALYLCASSLMGAEAFFGQGTRLTVV.

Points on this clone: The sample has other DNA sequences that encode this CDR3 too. CDR3 amino acids: CAWRGTGDNQPQHF. CDR3 bases: TGTGCCTGGAGGGGTACAGGGGACAATCAGCCCCAGCATTTT. The chain recombines TRBV30 with TRBJ1-5; TRBD1 matches at 7 bases. The CDR3 length is 14 residues. Germline loops: CDR1 GTSNPN, CDR2 SVGIG (reference sequence). J gave up 3 bases and V 3 bases, and 5 bases lay outside the gene matches. Using reference TRBV30 and TRBJ1-5 for the parts outside the CDR3, the full variable domain is SQTIHQWPATLVQPVGSPLSLECTVEGTSNPNLYWYRQAAGRGLQLLFYSVGIGQISSEVPQNLSASRPQDRQFILSSKKLLLSDSGFYLCAWRGTGDNQPQHFGDGTRLSIL.

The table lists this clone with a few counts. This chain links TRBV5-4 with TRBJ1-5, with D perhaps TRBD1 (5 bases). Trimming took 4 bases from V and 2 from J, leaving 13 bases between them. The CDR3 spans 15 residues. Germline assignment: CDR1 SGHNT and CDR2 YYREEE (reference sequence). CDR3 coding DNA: TGTGCCAGCAGCGTTCAGGGCGTGGGCAATCAGCCCCAGCATTTT. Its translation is CASSVQGVGNQPQHF.

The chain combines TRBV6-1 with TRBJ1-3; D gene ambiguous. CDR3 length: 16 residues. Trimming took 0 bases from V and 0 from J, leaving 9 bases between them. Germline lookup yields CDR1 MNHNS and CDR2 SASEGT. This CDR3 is CASSEALGNSGNTIYF. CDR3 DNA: TGTGCCAGCAGTGAAGCGCTGGGGAACTCTGGAAACACCATATATTTT.

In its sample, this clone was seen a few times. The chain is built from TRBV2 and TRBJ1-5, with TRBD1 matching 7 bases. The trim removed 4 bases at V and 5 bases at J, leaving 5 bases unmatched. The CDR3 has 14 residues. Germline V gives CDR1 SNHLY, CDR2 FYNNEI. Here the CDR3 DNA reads TGTGCCAGCAGTGCGGACAGGAGGGATCAGCCCCAGCATTTT. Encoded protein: CASSADRRDQPQHF. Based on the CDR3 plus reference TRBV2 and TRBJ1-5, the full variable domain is EPEVTQTPSHQVTQMGQEVILRCVPISNHLYFYWYRQILGQKVEFLVSFYNNEISEKSEIFDDQFSVERPDGSNFTLKIRSTKLEDSAMYFCASSADRRDQPQHFGDGTRLSIL.

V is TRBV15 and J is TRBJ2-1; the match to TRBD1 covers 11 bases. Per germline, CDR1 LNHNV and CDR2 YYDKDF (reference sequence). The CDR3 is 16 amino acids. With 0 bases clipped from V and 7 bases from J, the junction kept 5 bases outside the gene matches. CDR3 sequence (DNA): TGTGCCACCAGCAGAGACCCGGGACAGGGGGGGAATGAGCAGTTCTTC. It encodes CATSRDPGQGGNEQFF.

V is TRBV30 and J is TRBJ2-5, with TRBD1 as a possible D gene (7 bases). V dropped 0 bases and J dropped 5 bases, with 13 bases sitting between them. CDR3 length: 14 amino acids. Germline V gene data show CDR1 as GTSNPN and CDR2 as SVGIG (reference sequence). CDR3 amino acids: CAWSVQAGGETQYF. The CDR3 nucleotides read TGTGCCTGGAGTGTTCAGGCAGGGGGGGAGACCCAGTACTTC.

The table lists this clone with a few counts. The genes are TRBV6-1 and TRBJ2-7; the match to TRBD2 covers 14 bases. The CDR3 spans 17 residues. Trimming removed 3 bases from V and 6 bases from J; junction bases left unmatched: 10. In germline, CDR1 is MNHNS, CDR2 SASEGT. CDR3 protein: CASSDGLAGGSAAEQYF. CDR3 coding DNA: TGTGCCAGCAGTGATGGACTAGCGGGGGGCTCCGCCGCCGAGCAGTACTTC.

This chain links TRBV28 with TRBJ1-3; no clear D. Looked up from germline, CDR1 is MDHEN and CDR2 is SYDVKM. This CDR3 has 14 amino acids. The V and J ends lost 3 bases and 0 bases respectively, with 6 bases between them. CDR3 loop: CASSLTNSGNTIYF. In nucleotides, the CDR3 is TGTGCCAGCAGTTTGACTAACTCTGGAAACACCATATATTTT.

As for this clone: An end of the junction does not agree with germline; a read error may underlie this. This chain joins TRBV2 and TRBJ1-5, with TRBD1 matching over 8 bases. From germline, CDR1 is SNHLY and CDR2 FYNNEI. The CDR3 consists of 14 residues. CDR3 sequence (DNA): TGTGCCAGCAGTCTGACAGGGGACAATCAGCCCCGGCATTTT. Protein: CASSLTGDNQPRHF.

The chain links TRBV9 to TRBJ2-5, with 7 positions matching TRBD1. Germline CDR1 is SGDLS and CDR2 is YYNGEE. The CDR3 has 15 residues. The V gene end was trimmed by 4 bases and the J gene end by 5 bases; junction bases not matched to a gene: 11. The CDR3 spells CASSPRTGAGETQYF. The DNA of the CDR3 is TGTGCCAGCAGCCCTCGTACAGGGGCCGGGGAGACCCAGTACTTC.

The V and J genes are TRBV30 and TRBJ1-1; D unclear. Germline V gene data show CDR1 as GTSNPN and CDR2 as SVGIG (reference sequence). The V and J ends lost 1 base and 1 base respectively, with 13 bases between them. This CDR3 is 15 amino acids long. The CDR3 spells CAWSAGVGKNTEAFF. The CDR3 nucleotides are TGTGCCTGGAGTGCTGGCGTGGGAAAGAACACTGAAGCTTTCTTT.

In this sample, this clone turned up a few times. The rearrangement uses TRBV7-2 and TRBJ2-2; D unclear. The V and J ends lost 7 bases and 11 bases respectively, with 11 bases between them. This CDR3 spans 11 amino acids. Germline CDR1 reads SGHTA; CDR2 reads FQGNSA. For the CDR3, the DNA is TGTGCCAGCATCCTCACCGCCGAGCTGTTTTTT. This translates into CASILTAELFF.

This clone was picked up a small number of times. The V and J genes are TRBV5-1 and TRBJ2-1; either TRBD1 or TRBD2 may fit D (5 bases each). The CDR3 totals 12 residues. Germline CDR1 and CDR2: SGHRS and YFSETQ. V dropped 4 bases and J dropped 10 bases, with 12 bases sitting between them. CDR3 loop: CASSSEGPEQFF. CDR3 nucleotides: TGCGCCAGCAGCAGTGAGGGACCAGAGCAGTTCTTC.

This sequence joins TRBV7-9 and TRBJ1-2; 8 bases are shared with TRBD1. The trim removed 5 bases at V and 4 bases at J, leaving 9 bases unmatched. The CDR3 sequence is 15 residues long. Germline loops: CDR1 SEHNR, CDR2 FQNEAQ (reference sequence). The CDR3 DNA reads TGTGCCAGCAGCGGCGGGACAGGTAGTGTCTATGGCTACACCTTC. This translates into CASSGGTGSVYGYTF.

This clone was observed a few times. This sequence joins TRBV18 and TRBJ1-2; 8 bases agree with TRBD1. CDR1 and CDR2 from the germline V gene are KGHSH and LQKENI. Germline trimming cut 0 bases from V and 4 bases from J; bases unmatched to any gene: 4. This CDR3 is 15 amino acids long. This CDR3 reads CASSPPGQAPYGYTF. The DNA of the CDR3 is TGTGCCAGCTCACCACCGGGACAGGCCCCCTATGGCTACACCTTC.

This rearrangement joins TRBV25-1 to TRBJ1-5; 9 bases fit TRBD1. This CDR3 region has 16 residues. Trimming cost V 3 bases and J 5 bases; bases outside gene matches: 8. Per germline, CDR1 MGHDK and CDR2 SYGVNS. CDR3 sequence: CASSEHSGQGDQPQHF. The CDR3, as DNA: TGTGCCAGCAGTGAGCACTCGGGACAGGGCGATCAGCCCCAGCATTTT.

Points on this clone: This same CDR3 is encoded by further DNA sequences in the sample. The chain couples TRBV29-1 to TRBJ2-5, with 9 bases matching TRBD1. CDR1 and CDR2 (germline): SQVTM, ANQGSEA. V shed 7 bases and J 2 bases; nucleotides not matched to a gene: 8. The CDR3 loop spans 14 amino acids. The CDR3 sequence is CSALGTGRQETQYF. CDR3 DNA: TGCAGCGCCTTAGGGACAGGGCGACAAGAGACCCAGTACTTC. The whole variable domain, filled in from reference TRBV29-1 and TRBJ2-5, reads SAVISQKPSRDICQRGTSLTIQCQVDSQVTMMFWYRQQPGQSLTLIATANQGSEATYESGFVIDKFPISRPNLTFSTLTVSNMSPEDSSIYLCSALGTGRQETQYFGPGTRLLVL.

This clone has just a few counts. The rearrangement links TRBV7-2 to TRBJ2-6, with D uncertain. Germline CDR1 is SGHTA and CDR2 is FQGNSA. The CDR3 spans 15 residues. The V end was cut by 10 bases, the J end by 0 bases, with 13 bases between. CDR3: CAMQVLSSGANVLTF. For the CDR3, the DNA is TGTGCCATGCAGGTACTCAGCTCTGGGGCCAACGTCCTGACTTTC.

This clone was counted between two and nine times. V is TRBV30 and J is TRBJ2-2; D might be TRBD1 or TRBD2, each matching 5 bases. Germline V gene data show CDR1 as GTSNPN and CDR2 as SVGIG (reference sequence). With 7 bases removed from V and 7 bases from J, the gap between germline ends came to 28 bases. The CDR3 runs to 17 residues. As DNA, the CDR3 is TGTGCCTACGATCCGGGACGACGTGGTACTTACATCGGGGAGCTGTTTTTT. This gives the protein CAYDPGRRGTYIGELFF.

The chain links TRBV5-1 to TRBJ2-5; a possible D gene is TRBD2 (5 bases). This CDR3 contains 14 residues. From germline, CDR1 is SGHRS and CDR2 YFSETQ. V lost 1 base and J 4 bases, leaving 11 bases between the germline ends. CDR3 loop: CASSLFTSRETQYF. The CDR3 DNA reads TGCGCCAGCAGCTTGTTTACTAGTCGAGAGACCCAGTACTTC.

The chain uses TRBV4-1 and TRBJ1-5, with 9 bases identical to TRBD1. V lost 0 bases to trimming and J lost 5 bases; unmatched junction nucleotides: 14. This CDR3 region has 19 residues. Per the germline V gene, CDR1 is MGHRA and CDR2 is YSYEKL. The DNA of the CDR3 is TGCGCCAGCAGCCAAGATCGGGGCGGAGACAGGGGGACCGATCAGCCCCAGCATTTT. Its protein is CASSQDRGGDRGTDQPQHF.

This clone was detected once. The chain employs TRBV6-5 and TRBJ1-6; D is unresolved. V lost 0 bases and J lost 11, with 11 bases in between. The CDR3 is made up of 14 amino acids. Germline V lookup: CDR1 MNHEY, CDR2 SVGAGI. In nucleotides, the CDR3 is TGTGCCAGCAGTTACTCGGTTTACCAGCCACCCCTCCACTTT. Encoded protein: CASSYSVYQPPLHF.

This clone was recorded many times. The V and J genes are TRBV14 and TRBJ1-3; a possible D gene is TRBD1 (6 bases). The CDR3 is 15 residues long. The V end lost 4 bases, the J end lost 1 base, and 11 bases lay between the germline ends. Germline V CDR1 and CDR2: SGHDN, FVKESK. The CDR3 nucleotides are TGTGCCAGCAGCCCAAGACAGGATTCTGGAAACACCATATATTTT. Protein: CASSPRQDSGNTIYF.

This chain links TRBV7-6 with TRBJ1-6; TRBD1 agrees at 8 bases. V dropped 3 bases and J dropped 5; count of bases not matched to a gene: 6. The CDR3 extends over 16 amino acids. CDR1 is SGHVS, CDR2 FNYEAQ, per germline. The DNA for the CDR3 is TGTGCCAGCAGCTTGGGGACAGGACAAGATAATTCACCCCTCCACTTT. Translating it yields CASSLGTGQDNSPLHF.